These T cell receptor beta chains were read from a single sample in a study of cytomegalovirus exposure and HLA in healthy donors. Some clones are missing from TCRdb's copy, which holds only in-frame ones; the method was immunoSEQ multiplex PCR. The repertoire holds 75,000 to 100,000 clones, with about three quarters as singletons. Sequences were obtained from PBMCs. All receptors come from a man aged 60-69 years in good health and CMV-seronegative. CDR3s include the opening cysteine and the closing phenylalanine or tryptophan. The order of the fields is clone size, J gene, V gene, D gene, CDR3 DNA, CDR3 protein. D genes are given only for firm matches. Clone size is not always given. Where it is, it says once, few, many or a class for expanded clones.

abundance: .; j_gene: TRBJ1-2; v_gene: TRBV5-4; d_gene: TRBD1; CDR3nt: TGTGCCAGCCGGACAGGGACAGGAGTCTATGGCTACACCTTC; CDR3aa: CASRTGTGVYGYTF
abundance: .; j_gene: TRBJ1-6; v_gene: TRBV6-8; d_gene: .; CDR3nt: TGTGCCAGGACGGGGGGTTCACCCCTCCACTTT; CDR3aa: CARTGGSPLHF
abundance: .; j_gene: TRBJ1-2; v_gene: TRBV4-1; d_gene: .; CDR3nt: TGCGCCAGCAGCCAAGGGGACTTGTATGGCTACACCTTC; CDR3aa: CASSQGDLYGYTF
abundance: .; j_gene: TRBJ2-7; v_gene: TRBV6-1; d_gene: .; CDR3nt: TGTGCCAGCAGTGAAGCGCTCCAGGTCCTGCAGTACTTC; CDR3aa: CASSEALQVLQYF
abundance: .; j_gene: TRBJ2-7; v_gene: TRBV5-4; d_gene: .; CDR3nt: TGTGCCAGCAGCTTAACTACTGGTGGCGAGCAGTACTTC; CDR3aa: CASSLTTGGEQYF
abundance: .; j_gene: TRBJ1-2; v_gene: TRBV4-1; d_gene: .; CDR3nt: TGCGCCAGCAGTCTCACGGGGGGTACAAGGTTCACCAACTATGGCTACACCTTC; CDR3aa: CASSLTGGTRFTNYGYTF
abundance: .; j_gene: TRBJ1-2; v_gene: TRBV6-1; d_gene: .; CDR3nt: TGTGCCAGCAGTGGGGGCTTAATCTATGGCTACACCTTC; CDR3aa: CASSGGLIYGYTF
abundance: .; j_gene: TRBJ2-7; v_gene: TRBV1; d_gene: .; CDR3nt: TGCACCAGCAGCCCAAGCCGGGACAGGGGAACCTACGAGCAGTACTTC; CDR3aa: CTSSPSRDRGTYEQYF
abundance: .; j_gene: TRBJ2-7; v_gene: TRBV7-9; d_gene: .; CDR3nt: TGTGCCAGCAGCTTTACCTACGAGCAGTACTTC; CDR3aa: CASSFTYEQYF
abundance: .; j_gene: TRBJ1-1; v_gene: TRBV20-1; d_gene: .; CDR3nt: TGCAGTGCTAAGCTGAACACTGAAGCTTTCTTT; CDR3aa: CSAKLNTEAFF
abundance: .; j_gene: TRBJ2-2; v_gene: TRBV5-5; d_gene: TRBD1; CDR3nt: TGTGCCAGCAGCTTAAGACAGGGGACGAACACCGGGGAGCTGTTTTTT; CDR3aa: CASSLRQGTNTGELFF
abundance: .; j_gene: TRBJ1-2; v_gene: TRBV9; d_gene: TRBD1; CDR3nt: TGTGCCAGCAGCGCGGACAGGGGGATAAACTATGGCTACACCTTC; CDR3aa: CASSADRGINYGYTF
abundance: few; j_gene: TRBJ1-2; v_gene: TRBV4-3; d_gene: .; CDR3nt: TGCGCCAGCAGCCAAGACAGGGGCTCACGTGGCTACACCTTC; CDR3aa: CASSQDRGSRGYTF
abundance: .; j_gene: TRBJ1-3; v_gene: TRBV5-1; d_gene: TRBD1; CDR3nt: TGCGCCAGCAGCTTGGCCGGGACAGATGGAAACACCATATATTTT; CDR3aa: CASSLAGTDGNTIYF
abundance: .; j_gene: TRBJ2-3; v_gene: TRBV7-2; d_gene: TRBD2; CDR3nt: TGTGCCAGCAGCTTATCTCTAGCGGCTAGCACAGATACGCAGTATTTT; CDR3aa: CASSLSLAASTDTQYF
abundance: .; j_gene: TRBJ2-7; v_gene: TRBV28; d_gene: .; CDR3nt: TGTGCCAGCAGTTCCCCAGGGATGGGGTCCTACGAGCAGTACTTC; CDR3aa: CASSSPGMGSYEQYF
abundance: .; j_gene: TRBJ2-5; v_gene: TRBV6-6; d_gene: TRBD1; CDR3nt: TGTGCCAGCAGTTACTCCACAGGGGAAGAGACCCAGTACTTC; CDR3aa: CASSYSTGEETQYF
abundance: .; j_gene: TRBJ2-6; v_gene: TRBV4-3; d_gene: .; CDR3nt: TGCGCCAGCAGCCAAGAGGCTAGGAAGATGGGGGCCAACGTCCTGACTTTC; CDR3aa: CASSQEARKMGANVLTF
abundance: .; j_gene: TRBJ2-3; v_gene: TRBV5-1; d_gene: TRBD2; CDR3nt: TGCGCCAGCAGTTACCTAGCGGGAGGGGGCCCAGATACGCAGTATTTT; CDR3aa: CASSYLAGGGPDTQYF
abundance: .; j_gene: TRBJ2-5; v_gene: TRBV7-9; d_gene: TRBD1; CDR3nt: TGTGCCAGCAGCTTCGACAGGGGGCGAGAGACCCAGTACTTC; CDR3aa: CASSFDRGRETQYF
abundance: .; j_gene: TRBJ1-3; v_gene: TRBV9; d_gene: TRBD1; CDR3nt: TGTGCCAGCAGCACGGGACAGGGGGTCGGAAACACCATATATTTT; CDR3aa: CASSTGQGVGNTIYF
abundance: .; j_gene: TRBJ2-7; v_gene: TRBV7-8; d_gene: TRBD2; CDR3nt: TGTGCCACCTCATGGACTAGCGACTCCTACGAGCAGTACTTC; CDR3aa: CATSWTSDSYEQYF
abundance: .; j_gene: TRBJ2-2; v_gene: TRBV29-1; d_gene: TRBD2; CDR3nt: TGCAGCGTTGTTCCGCGGGAGCGGTACACCGGGGAGCTGTTTTTT; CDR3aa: CSVVPRERYTGELFF
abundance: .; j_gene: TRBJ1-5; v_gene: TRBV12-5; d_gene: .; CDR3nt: TGTGCTAGTGGTTTGGTACGAGAGGGAGGCAATCAGCCCCAGCATTTT; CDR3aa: CASGLVREGGNQPQHF
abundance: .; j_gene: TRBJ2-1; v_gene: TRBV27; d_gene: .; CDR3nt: TGTGCCAGCAGTCCAACTAGCAACGGCTACAATGAGCAGTTCTTC; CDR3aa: CASSPTSNGYNEQFF
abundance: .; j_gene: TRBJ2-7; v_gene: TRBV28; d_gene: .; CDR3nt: TGTGCCAGCACCACCAGGACTGGCGACGAGCAGTACTTC; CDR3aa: CASTTRTGDEQYF
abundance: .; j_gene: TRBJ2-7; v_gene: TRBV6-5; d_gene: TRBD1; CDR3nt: TGTGCCAGCAGAAGGGACAGGGTGGCTTACGAGCAGTACTTC; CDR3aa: CASRRDRVAYEQYF
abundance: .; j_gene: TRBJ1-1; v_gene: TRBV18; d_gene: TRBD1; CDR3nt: TGTGCCAGCTCACCGTACTCCGGGACAGGAGGTGAAGCTTTCTTT; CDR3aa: CASSPYSGTGGEAFF
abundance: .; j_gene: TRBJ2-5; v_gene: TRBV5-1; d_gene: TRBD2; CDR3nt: TGCGCCAGCAGCCGCAGCGGGGGTGACCAAGAGACCCAGTACTTC; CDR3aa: CASSRSGGDQETQYF
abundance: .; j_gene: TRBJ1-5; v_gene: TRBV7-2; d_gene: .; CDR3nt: TGTGCCAGCAGCTTAGTGACAGGAAGGGACCAGCCCCAGCATTTT; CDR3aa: CASSLVTGRDQPQHF
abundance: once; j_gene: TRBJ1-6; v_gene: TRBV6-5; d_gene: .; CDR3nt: TGTGCCAGCAGTTACTCTCCGGGACTCAGGGATTCACCCCTCCACTTT; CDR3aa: CASSYSPGLRDSPLHF
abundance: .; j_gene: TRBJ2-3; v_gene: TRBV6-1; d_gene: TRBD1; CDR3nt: TGTGCCAGCAGTGAATATAAGACAGGGGGCGCGGGAGATACGCAGTATTTT; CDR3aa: CASSEYKTGGAGDTQYF
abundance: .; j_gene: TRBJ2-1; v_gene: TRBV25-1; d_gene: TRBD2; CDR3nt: TGTGCCAGCAGTGAAGCGACTAGCGGGAGTGAGCAGTTCTTC; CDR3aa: CASSEATSGSEQFF
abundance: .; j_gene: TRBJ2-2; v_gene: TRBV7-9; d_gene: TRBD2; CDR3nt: TGTGCCAGCAGCTTAGCGGGAGGGCTCTCCGGGGAGCTGTTTTTT; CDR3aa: CASSLAGGLSGELFF
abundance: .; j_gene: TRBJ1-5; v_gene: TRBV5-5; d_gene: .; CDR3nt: TGTGCCAGCAAGGTGGGGGACTATAGCAATCAGCCCCAGCATTTT; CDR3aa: CASKVGDYSNQPQHF
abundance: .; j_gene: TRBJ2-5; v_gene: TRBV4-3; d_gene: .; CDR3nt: TGCGCCAGCAGCCACACCGGGCCGGGGGAGACCCAGTACTTC; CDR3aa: CASSHTGPGETQYF
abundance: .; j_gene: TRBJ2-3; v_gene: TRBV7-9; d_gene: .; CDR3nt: TGTGCCAGCAGCCCTCTAGAAGGTAGAGGGCCACGGTATACGCAGTATTTT; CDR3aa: CASSPLEGRGPRYTQYF
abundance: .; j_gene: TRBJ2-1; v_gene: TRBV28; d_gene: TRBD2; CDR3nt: TGTGCCAGCAGGGCTTCATCGACTAGCGGGAGAGGTTGGGAGCAGTTCTTC; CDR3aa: CASRASSTSGRGWEQFF
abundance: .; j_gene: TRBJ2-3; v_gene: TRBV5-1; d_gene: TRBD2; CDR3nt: TGCGCCAGCAGCCCTGGACTAGCGGGGGATACGCAGTATTTT; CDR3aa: CASSPGLAGDTQYF
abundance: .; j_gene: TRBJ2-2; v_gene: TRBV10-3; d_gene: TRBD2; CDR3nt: TGTGCCATCAGTGAGTGGGCGGGTGGCGAGCGGGGGACCGGGGAGCTGTTTTTT; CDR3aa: CAISEWAGGERGTGELFF
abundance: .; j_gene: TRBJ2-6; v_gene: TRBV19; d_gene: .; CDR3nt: TGTGCCAGTAGTAAGACAGCTAACGGAGACCTCTCTGGGGCCAACGTCCTGACTTTC; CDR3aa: CASSKTANGDLSGANVLTF
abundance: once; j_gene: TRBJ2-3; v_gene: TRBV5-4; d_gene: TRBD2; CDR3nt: TGTGCCAGCAGCTTGGGGCCAGCGGGGGTCGCCCGGCTGGATACGCAGTATTTT; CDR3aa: CASSLGPAGVARLDTQYF
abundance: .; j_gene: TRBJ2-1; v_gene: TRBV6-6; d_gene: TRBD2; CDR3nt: TGTGCCAGCAGTTACCGGGGGGGGGATGAGCAGTTCTTC; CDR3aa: CASSYRGGDEQFF
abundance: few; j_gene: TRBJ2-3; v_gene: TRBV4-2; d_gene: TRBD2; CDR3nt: TGTGCCAGCAGCCAAGATGAGTCGGGAGGGCCGGCTACGCAGTATTTT; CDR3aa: CASSQDESGGPATQYF
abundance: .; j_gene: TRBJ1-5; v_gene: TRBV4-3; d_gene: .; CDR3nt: TGCGCCAGCAGCCAAGACCGACTTCAGCCCCAGCATTTT; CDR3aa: CASSQDRLQPQHF
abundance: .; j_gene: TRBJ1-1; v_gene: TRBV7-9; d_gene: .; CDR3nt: TGTGCCAGCAGCTTAGCGGGGCATTCTTCTCTAGCTTTCTTT; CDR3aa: CASSLAGHSSLAFF
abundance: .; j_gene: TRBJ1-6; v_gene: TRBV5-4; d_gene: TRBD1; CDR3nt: TGTGCCAGCAGCTGGACAGGGGTTAATTCACCCCTCCACTTT; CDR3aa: CASSWTGVNSPLHF
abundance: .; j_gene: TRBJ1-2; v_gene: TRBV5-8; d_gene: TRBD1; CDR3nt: TGTGCCAGCAGCTCCCGACAGGGGATAGGTCATGGCTACACCTTC; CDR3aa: CASSSRQGIGHGYTF
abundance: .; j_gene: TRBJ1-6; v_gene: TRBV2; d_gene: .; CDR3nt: TGTGCCAGCAGCTTACAGAGCTCCTATAATTCACCCCTCCACTTT; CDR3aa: CASSLQSSYNSPLHF
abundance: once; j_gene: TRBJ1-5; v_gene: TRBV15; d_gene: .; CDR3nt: TGTGCCACCAGCGTAGAGAGCAATCAGCCCCAGCATTTT; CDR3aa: CATSVESNQPQHF